Listed below are T cell receptor beta chains from one sample, sequenced in a study of graft-versus-host responses after intestinal transplantation. This table comes from immunoSEQ multiplex PCR, and its TCRdb copy is limited to in-frame clones, with some not included. Among 50,000 or so clones listed, 85% to 95% were seen once. The material was PBMCs, obtained about 120 weeks after a first intestinal transplant, on the day of a second. These TCRs come from a human patient who received an intestinal transplant, so some T cells may come from the graft donor. CDR3s include the opening cysteine and the closing phenylalanine or tryptophan. Fields, in order: CDR3 length, D gene, J gene, clone size, V gene, CDR3 DNA, CDR3 protein. The D gene is left open where the match is weak. Expanded clones are given a class, and other clones once, few, many or no size at all.

17,.,TRBJ1-3,.,TRBV5-1,TGCGCCAGCAGCCGGTTGTTACCTAGTGGCTCTGGAAACACCATATATTTT,CASSRLLPSGSGNTIYF
16,TRBD2,TRBJ2-1,.,TRBV25-1,TGTGCCAGCAGTGAATTGGCTAGCGGATCCTACAATGAGCAGTTCTTC,CASSELASGSYNEQFF
15,TRBD2,TRBJ2-3,.,TRBV6-1,TGTGCCAGCAGTGAAGAACTAGCGGGAGCAGATACGCAGTATTTT,CASSEELAGADTQYF
16,.,TRBJ2-7,few,TRBV21-1,TGTGCCAGCAGCAAAGAGCAGGGAATCCCCACCTACGAGCAGTACTTC,CASSKEQGIPTYEQYF
17,TRBD2,TRBJ2-1,.,TRBV18,TGTGCCAGCTCACCCCACCCTCCGAAGCGGGGTGGTAATGAGCAGTTCTTC,CASSPHPPKRGGNEQFF
13,.,TRBJ1-1,.,TRBV18,TGTGCCAGCTCACCGACAGTGAACACTGAAGCTTTCTTT,CASSPTVNTEAFF
15,TRBD2,TRBJ2-5,.,TRBV5-1,TGCGCCAGCAGCCGTGGGACTAGCGGTCAAGAGACCCAGTACTTC,CASSRGTSGQETQYF
15,TRBD1,TRBJ2-7,.,TRBV6-5,TGTGCCAGCAGTCATGGACAGGGTGAGGGGTACGAGCAGTACTTC,CASSHGQGEGYEQYF
14,.,TRBJ2-7,.,TRBV10-3,TGTGCCATCAGCCCCACAGAGGACTCCTACGAGCAGTACTTC,CAISPTEDSYEQYF
14,.,TRBJ2-1,.,TRBV11-3,TGTGCCAGCAGCTTAGCAGGGAGAGGCAATGAGCAGTTCTTC,CASSLAGRGNEQFF
14,.,TRBJ1-5,.,TRBV7-9,TGTGCCAGCAGCCCGGGGGGGTCGCGCCAGCCCCAGCATTTT,CASSPGGSRQPQHF
15,.,TRBJ2-2,.,TRBV10-3,TGTGCCATCAGTGGGCAGGGACGGGGCACCGGGGAGCTGTTTTTT,CAISGQGRGTGELFF
16,.,TRBJ2-7,.,TRBV7-8,TGTGCCAGCAGCTTAAAAAGGGGACTTTTTGACTACGAGCAGTACTTC,CASSLKRGLFDYEQYF
15,.,TRBJ2-4,.,TRBV19,TGTGCCAGTAGTATAGAGGGTTGGTCCAAAAACATTCAGTACTTC,CASSIEGWSKNIQYF
11,.,TRBJ2-7,.,TRBV7-9,TGTGCCAGCAGCATAGGGGGACAGCAGTACTTC,CASSIGGQQYF
15,.,TRBJ1-3,few,TRBV6-6,TGTGCCAGCAGTCCGGGACTCAAGACGGGAAACACCATATATTTT,CASSPGLKTGNTIYF
16,TRBD2,TRBJ2-7,.,TRBV6-5,TGTGCCAGCAGTTTCGCGGCTAGCGGGCGATCCTACGAGCAGTACTTC,CASSFAASGRSYEQYF
14,TRBD1,TRBJ1-2,.,TRBV10-3,TGTGCCATCAGTAAGACAGGGGGCGAGGGAGGCTACACCTTC,CAISKTGGEGGYTF
13,.,TRBJ1-5,.,TRBV14,TGTGCCAGCGGCCAAGGAGTAAATCAGCCCCAGCATTTT,CASGQGVNQPQHF
12,TRBD1,TRBJ2-7,.,TRBV6-1,TGTGCCAGCAGCTACAGGGGCCACGAGCAGTACTTC,CASSYRGHEQYF
16,TRBD2,TRBJ2-3,once,TRBV12-5,TGTGCTAGTGGTCAAGGACTAGCGGGAGGCGCAGATACGCAGTATTTT,CASGQGLAGGADTQYF
18,TRBD1,TRBJ1-6,.,TRBV11-3,TGTGCCAGCAGCCGATCCACAATCCGGGACAGGGCGAATTCACCCCTCCACTTT,CASSRSTIRDRANSPLHF
11,.,TRBJ2-7,.,TRBV5-8,TGTGCCAGCAGCTTAATCTTCGAGCAGTACTTC,CASSLIFEQYF
13,TRBD2,TRBJ2-1,.,TRBV6-5,TGTGCCAGCATGGCTAGCGGGAGTAATGAGCAGTTCTTC,CASMASGSNEQFF
15,.,TRBJ1-1,.,TRBV21-1,TGTGCCAGCAGCAGGCTCAGGGGTCCGTACACTGAAGCTTTCTTT,CASSRLRGPYTEAFF
13,TRBD1,TRBJ2-3,.,TRBV30,TGTGCCTGGAACAGGGGAGATACAGATACGCAGTATTTT,CAWNRGDTDTQYF
13,TRBD2,TRBJ2-2,.,TRBV6-6,TGTGCCAGTGAGCGGGAGGGCGCCGGGGAGCTGTTTTTT,CASEREGAGELFF
14,.,TRBJ1-2,.,TRBV9,TGTGCCAGCAGCGTAGCAGGAACTAACTATGGCTACACCTTC,CASSVAGTNYGYTF
15,TRBD1,TRBJ2-2,.,TRBV7-2,TGTGCCAGCAGCTTGGGACAGGCCTACACCGGGGAGCTGTTTTTT,CASSLGQAYTGELFF
15,TRBD1,TRBJ2-7,.,TRBV7-2,TGTGCCAGCAGCTACCGGGACAGGAGCTCCTACGAGCAGTACTTC,CASSYRDRSSYEQYF
12,.,TRBJ2-2,.,TRBV29-1,TGCAGCGTTATCTGGGGGACCGGGGAGCTGTTTTTT,CSVIWGTGELFF
10,.,TRBJ2-1,.,TRBV30,TGTGCGGGGTCCCAGCATGAGCAGTTCTTC,CAGSQHEQFF
16,.,TRBJ2-6,.,TRBV6-5,TGTGCCAGCAGTTACTTCGCCCCCTCTGGGGCCAACGTCCTGACTTTC,CASSYFAPSGANVLTF
12,TRBD1,TRBJ2-3,.,TRBV9,TGTGCCAGCAGCGCTCGGACAGGGAGGTTGTATTTT,CASSARTGRLYF
16,.,TRBJ1-3,.,TRBV10-2,TGCGCCAGCAGTGAAGGCCGCGGGGGGAGAGGAAACACCATATATTTT,CASSEGRGGRGNTIYF
14,TRBD2,TRBJ2-1,.,TRBV5-1,TGCGCCAGCAGCTTAGGGACTAGCGGGAACGAGCAGTTCTTC,CASSLGTSGNEQFF
12,.,TRBJ2-1,.,TRBV14,TGTGCCAGCAGCCGCGGGCGAAATGAGCAGTTCTTC,CASSRGRNEQFF
16,TRBD1,TRBJ1-5,.,TRBV5-5,TGTGCCAGCAGCTTATCCGGGACAGGGTCGCGTCAGCCCCAGCATTTT,CASSLSGTGSRQPQHF
14,.,TRBJ2-5,.,TRBV27,TGTGCCAGCAGTTTAGGGGGCGGGTCCAGGGCCCAGTACTTC,CASSLGGGSRAQYF
16,TRBD2,TRBJ2-1,.,TRBV6-5,TGTGCCAGCAGTTCCATTAGCGGGGGCTCCTACAATGAGCAGTTCTTC,CASSSISGGSYNEQFF
13,TRBD2,TRBJ2-1,.,TRBV6-6,TGTGCCACCGAGACTAGCGGGGCCAATGAGCAGTTCTTC,CATETSGANEQFF
15,TRBD2,TRBJ2-1,once,TRBV9,TGTGCCAGCAGCGTAGGACTAGCGGGAGGAAGCGAGCAGTTCTTC,CASSVGLAGGSEQFF
16,.,TRBJ2-7,once,TRBV10-2,TGCGCCAGCAGTGAGCGACATGGGGGGGGCAAGTACGAGCAGTACTTC,CASSERHGGGKYEQYF
15,TRBD2,TRBJ2-1,.,TRBV9,TGTGCCAGCAGCGTAATGGGGGTAGCGGGAGTCGAGCAGTTCTTC,CASSVMGVAGVEQFF
16,TRBD1,TRBJ2-1,.,TRBV23-1,TGCGCCAGCAGTCCCAGGGGGCCCCGCTCCTACAATGAGCAGTTCTTC,CASSPRGPRSYNEQFF
13,.,TRBJ1-2,.,TRBV2,TGTGCCAGCAGGTCACAGCTAAACTATGGCTACACCTTC,CASRSQLNYGYTF
14,.,TRBJ1-5,.,TRBV6-1,TGTGCCAGCAGCGAACAGGGCCCCTATCAGCCCCAGCATTTT,CASSEQGPYQPQHF
13,.,TRBJ1-1,once,TRBV29-1,TGCAGCGTCCTGGGAGGTGTTAACACTGAAGCTTTCTTT,CSVLGGVNTEAFF
13,.,TRBJ2-7,.,TRBV18,TGTGCCAGCTCACCAGGGAGCTCCTACGAGCAGTACTTC,CASSPGSSYEQYF
15,.,TRBJ2-3,.,TRBV7-8,TGTGCCAGCAGCTTAGCGAGGACTAGCACAGATACGCAGTATTTT,CASSLARTSTDTQYF
13,.,TRBJ1-1,.,TRBV5-1,TGCGCCAGCAGCTTGAACAGGGCGGATGAAGCTTTCTTT,CASSLNRADEAFF